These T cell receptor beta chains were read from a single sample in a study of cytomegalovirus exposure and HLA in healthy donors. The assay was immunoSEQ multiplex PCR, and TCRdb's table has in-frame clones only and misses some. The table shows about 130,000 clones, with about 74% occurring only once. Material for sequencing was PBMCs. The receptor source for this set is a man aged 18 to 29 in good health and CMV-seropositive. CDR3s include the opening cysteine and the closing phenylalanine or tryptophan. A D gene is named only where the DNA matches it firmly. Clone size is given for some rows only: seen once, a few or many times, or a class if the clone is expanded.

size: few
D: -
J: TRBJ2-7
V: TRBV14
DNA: TGTGCCAGCAGCCAAGGCGGGACAGCCTTATACGAGCAGTACTTC
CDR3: CASSQGGTALYEQYF

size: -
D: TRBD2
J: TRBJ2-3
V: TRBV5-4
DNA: TGTGCCAGCAGATTAGCGGGAGGGCCAGATACGCAGTATTTT
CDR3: CASRLAGGPDTQYF

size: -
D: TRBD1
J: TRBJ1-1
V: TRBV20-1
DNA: TGCAGTGCCGAGGAGGGGGCAGAAGCTTTCTTT
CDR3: CSAEEGAEAFF

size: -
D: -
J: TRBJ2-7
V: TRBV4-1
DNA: TGCGCCAGCAGCCAAGATCGAGGACAATACGAGCAGTACTTC
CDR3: CASSQDRGQYEQYF

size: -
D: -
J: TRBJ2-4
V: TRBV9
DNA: TGTGCCAGCAGCGTAGAGGAGGGATCCGTGCAGTACTTC
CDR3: CASSVEEGSVQYF

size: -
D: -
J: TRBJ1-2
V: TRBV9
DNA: TGTGCCAGCAGCGTTAACAAACAGGGATATGACTATGGCTACACCTTC
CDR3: CASSVNKQGYDYGYTF

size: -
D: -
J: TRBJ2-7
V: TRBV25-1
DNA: TGTGCCAGCACCGAAACCGGGTACGAGCAGTACTTC
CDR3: CASTETGYEQYF

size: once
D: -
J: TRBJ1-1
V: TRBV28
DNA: TGTGCCAGCAGTATCGACAGGAACACTGAAGCTTTCTTT
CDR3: CASSIDRNTEAFF

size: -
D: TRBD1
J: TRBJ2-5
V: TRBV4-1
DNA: TGCGCCAGCAGCCAGCGTGGCACAGGGGGCATCCAAGAGACCCAGTACTTC
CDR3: CASSQRGTGGIQETQYF

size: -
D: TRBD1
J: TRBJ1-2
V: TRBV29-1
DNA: TGCAGCGTTGACAGGGGGCGGTTCTATGGCTACACCTTC
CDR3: CSVDRGRFYGYTF

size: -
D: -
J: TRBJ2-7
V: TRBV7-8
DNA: TGTGCCAGCAGCTCAACTCTACGGGGGGCCCTGATCAACGAGCAGTACTTC
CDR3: CASSSTLRGALINEQYF

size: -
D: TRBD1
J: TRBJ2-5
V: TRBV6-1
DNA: TGTGCCAGCACCTTGAACAGGGGGCCAGAGACCCAGTACTTC
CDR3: CASTLNRGPETQYF

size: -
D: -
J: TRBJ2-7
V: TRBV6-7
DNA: TGTGCCAGCATCCATCTCCAGGGGAGAACCTACGAGCAGTACTTC
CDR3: CASIHLQGRTYEQYF

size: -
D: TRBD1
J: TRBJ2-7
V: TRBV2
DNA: TGTGCCAGCAGTCGGCAGGGGGCCGGGGAGCAGTACTTC
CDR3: CASSRQGAGEQYF

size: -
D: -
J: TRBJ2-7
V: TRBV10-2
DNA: TGCGCCAGCAGGGACACCTCCTACGAGCAGTACTTC
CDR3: CASRDTSYEQYF

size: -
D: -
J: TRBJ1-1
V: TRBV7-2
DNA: TGTGCCAGCAGCTTAGTAGGGGGGGCGCGAACTGAAGCTTTCTTT
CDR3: CASSLVGGARTEAFF

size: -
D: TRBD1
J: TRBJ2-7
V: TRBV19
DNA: TGTGCCAGTAGTCGGGACAGCTCCTACGAGCAGTACTTC
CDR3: CASSRDSSYEQYF

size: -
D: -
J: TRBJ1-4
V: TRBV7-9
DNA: TGTGCCAGCAGCTTACGGGCTAATGAAAAACTGTTTTTT
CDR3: CASSLRANEKLFF

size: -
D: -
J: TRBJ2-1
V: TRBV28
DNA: TGTGCCAGCAGTTTAGAGGCCCAGGGTGGGGATGAGCAGTTCTTC
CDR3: CASSLEAQGGDEQFF

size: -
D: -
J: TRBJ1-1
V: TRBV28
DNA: TGTGCCAGCAGGATGGGACTGCTGAACACTGAAGCTTTCTTT
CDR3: CASRMGLLNTEAFF

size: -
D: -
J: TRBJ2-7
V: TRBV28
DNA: TGTGCCAGCAGCAATCAGGGCCGCGAGCAGTACTTC
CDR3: CASSNQGREQYF

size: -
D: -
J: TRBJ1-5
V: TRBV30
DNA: TGTGCCTGGAGTGCGAGAACTAGCAATCAGCCCCAGCATTTT
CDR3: CAWSARTSNQPQHF

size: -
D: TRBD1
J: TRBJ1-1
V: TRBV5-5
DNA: TGTGCCAGCAGCTTGGATGGGACAGGGAACACTGAAGCTTTCTTT
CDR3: CASSLDGTGNTEAFF

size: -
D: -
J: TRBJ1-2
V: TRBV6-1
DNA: TGTGCCAGCAGTGGAGGGAATAGGGGCTACACCTTC
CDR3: CASSGGNRGYTF

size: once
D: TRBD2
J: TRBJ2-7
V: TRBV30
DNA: TGTGCCTGGAAAACCGGGAGGTTATACGAGCAGTACTTC
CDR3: CAWKTGRLYEQYF

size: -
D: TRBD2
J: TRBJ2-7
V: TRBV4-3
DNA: TGCGCCAGCAGCCAAGAACCGGGGGGGGCAGGGCCCCTGGGGGAGCAGTACTTC
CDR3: CASSQEPGGAGPLGEQYF

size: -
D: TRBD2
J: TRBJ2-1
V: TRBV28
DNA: TGTGCCAGCAAAACCGGGACTAGCTCCTACAATGAGCAGTTCTTC
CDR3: CASKTGTSSYNEQFF

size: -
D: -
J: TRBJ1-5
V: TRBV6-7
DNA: TGTGCCAGCAGTTACTCATCGGGGTTGGGGGGGCAGCCCCAGCATTTT
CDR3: CASSYSSGLGGQPQHF

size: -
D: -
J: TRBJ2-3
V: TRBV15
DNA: TGTGCCACCAGCAGAGACCCGGTGAGCACAGATACGCAGTATTTT
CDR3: CATSRDPVSTDTQYF

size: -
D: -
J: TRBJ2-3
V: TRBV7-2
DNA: TGTGCCAGCAGCTTATTGGGACTGCTGACAGATACGCAGTATTTT
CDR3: CASSLLGLLTDTQYF

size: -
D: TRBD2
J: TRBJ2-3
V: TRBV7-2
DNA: TGTGCCAGCAGCTCTCGGACTAGCGGGAGAATTTTTCCAGATACGCAGTATTTT
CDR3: CASSSRTSGRIFPDTQYF

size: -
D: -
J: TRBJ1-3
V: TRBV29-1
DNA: TGCAGCGTCCGCGAGCAGGCTGGAAACACCATATATTTT
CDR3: CSVREQAGNTIYF

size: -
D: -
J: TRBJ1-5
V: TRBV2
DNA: TGTGCCAGCAGTGAACTCGGGTATGGCAATCAGCCCCAGCATTTT
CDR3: CASSELGYGNQPQHF

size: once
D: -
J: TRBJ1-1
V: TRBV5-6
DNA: TGTGCCAGCAGCTTGGGTTGGGGAGGGGGGGACACTGAAGCTTTCTTT
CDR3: CASSLGWGGGDTEAFF

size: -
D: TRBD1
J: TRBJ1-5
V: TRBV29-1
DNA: TGCAGCGCAACCGGGACAGGCCTCAATCAGCCCCAGCATTTT
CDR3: CSATGTGLNQPQHF

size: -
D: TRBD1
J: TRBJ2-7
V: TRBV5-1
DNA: TGCGCCAGCAGCTTAGGGACAGGGTTTTACGAGCAGTACTTC
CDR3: CASSLGTGFYEQYF

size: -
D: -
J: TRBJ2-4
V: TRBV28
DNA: TGTGCCAGCAGTACCACAGAGTCACCCTTAGCCAAAAACATTCAGTACTTC
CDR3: CASSTTESPLAKNIQYF

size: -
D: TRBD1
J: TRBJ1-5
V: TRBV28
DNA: TGTGCCAGCAGTAGAACCGGGACAGGGGTGTTTCAGCCCCAGCATTTT
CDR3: CASSRTGTGVFQPQHF

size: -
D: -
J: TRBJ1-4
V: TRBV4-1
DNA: TGCGCCAGCAGCCAAGAGGGGGCGAGAGAAAAACTGTTTTTT
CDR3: CASSQEGAREKLFF

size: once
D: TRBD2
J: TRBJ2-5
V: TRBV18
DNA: TGTGCCAGCTCACCACCGGCGGGAGTAGAGACCCAGTACTTC
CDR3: CASSPPAGVETQYF

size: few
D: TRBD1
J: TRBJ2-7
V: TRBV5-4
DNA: TGTGCCAGCAAGGCCCAAGGGCAGGGGGTACACGAGCAGTACTTC
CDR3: CASKAQGQGVHEQYF

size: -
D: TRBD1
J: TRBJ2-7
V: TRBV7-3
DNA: TGTGCCAGCAGCTTAAAGTCGGGACAGAACTACGAGCAGTACTTC
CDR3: CASSLKSGQNYEQYF